These 31 T cell receptor beta chains were sequenced from one sample in a study of blood T cell repertoires in COVID-19. Using immunoSEQ multiplex PCR, the repertoire was profiled, and TCRdb retains in-frame clones only, with some absent. The sample has over 15,000 clones; 90% to 95% are singletons. Source material: peripheral blood. The receptors derive from a human donor in a cohort sampled during active COVID-19.

V usage is TRBV11-3 and J usage is TRBJ2-3; 7 bases align to TRBD2. V was clipped by 6 bases and J by 7 bases; unmatched bases: 10. The CDR3 covers 14 residues. From germline, CDR1 is SGHNT and CDR2 YENEEA. The chain's CDR3 is CASRPGSGSHTQYF. The DNA of the CDR3 is TGTGCCAGCAGGCCGGGTAGCGGGTCACATACGCAGTATTTT.

The V gene is TRBV28, the J gene TRBJ1-2; D remains unclear. The germline V gene encodes CDR1 MDHEN and CDR2 SYDVKM. The length of the CDR3 is 15 residues. The V end was cut by 5 bases, the J end by 8 bases, with 21 bases between. The CDR3 spells CASSKYIGGREGYTF. CDR3 coding DNA: TGTGCCAGCAGTAAATACATAGGTGGAAGGGAGGGCTACACCTTC.

V gene TRBV6-5 combines with J gene TRBJ1-2; the D gene is possibly TRBD1 (5 bases). The ends were cut back, 6 bases at V and 3 bases at J, with 17 bases in the middle. Looked up from germline, CDR1 is MNHEY and CDR2 is SVGAGI. The CDR3 has 15 residues. This CDR3 is CASREGLSGHYGYTF. DNA for the CDR3: TGTGCCAGCAGGGAGGGTCTTTCGGGACACTATGGCTACACCTTC.

The chain couples TRBV7-2 to TRBJ1-5; 7 bases fit TRBD1. The junction had 6 bases not matched to a gene; V was cut back by 4 bases and J by 3 bases. The germline V gene has CDR1 SGHTA and CDR2 FQGNSA. CDR3 length equals 15 residues. This chain's CDR3 is CASSSRQGSNQPQHF. The CDR3 DNA reads TGTGCCAGCAGCTCCCGACAGGGCTCCAATCAGCCCCAGCATTTT.

The rearrangement links TRBV2 to TRBJ1-1, with unresolved D. This CDR3 comprises 13 residues. Germline assignment: CDR1 SNHLY and CDR2 FYNNEI. Trimming took off 6 bases at V and 5 bases at J, with 13 bases between the two ends. The CDR3 DNA reads as TGTGCCAGCAGGGGCCGAGGGAGTACTGAAGCTTTCTTT. It translates to CASRGRGSTEAFF. The whole variable domain, filled in from reference TRBV2 and TRBJ1-1, reads EPEVTQTPSHQVTQMGQEVILRCVPISNHLYFYWYRQILGQKVEFLVSFYNNEISEKSEIFDDQFSVERPDGSNFTLKIRSTKLEDSAMYFCASRGRGSTEAFFGQGTRLTVV.

This clone came up a few times. V gene TRBV5-4 combines with J gene TRBJ2-2, with D perhaps matching TRBD1 (5 bases). Trimming removed 2 bases from V and 6 bases from J, with 20 bases in between. The CDR3 loop spans 17 amino acids. Germline lookup yields CDR1 SGHNT and CDR2 YYREEE (reference sequence). The CDR3 loop reads CASSFGPTQGQSGELFF. The CDR3 nucleotides read TGTGCCAGCAGCTTCGGGCCCACGCAGGGCCAATCCGGGGAGCTGTTTTTT. The full variable domain, completed using reference TRBV5-4 and TRBJ2-2, is ETGVTQSPTHLIKTRGQQVTLRCSSQSGHNTVSWYQQALGQGPQFIFQYYREEENGRGNFPPRFSGLQFPNYSSELNVNALELDDSALYLCASSFGPTQGQSGELFFGEGSRLTVL.

V is TRBV7-2 and J is TRBJ2-1; D may be TRBD2 (6 bases). Trimming took off 0 bases at V and 6 bases at J, with 9 bases between the two ends. CDR3 length equals 14 residues. CDR1 is SGHTA and CDR2 is FQGNSA in the germline V gene. The CDR3 spells CASSLALGSNEQFF. The CDR3, as DNA: TGTGCCAGCAGCTTAGCTCTCGGGAGCAATGAGCAGTTCTTC.

In this sample, this clone turned up once. The chain is built from TRBV14 and TRBJ2-1; D may be TRBD2 (6 bases). Germline V lookup: CDR1 SGHDN, CDR2 FVKESK. V gave up 1 base and J gave up 3 bases, with 16 bases separating them. This CDR3 has 17 residues. This chain's CDR3 is CASSQVRGQGLYNEQFF. The CDR3 DNA reads TGTGCCAGCAGCCAAGTTAGAGGGCAGGGACTCTACAATGAGCAGTTCTTC. The entire variable domain, with the rest obtained from reference TRBV14 and TRBJ2-1, is as follows: EAGVTQFPSHSVIEKGQTVTLRCDPISGHDNLYWYRRVMGKEIKFLLHFVKESKQDESGMPNNRFLAERTGGTYSTLKVQPAELEDSGVYFCASSQVRGQGLYNEQFFGPGTRLTVL.

This clone was seen a single time. The rearrangement uses TRBV3-1 (or the pseudogene TRBV3-2) and TRBJ1-4, with D possibly TRBD1 on 5 matching bases. V lost 3 bases and J lost 5, with 10 bases in between. The CDR3 length is 14 residues. Germline CDR1 LGHDT, CDR2 YNNKEL (reference sequence). This CDR3 is CASSHWRGNEKLFF. The CDR3 DNA follows: TGTGCCAGCAGCCACTGGAGGGGAAATGAAAAACTGTTTTTT.

The V call is TRBV6-5, the J call TRBJ2-5; TRBD2 aligns across 9 bases. Germline CDR1 reads MNHEY; CDR2 reads SVGAGI. The trim removed 6 bases at V and 2 bases at J, leaving 4 bases unmatched. This CDR3 spans 14 amino acids. CDR3 sequence: CASRVSGGQETQYF. Written as DNA, the CDR3 is TGTGCCAGCAGAGTTAGCGGGGGACAAGAGACCCAGTACTTC.

The gene calls are TRBV7-2 and TRBJ2-5; 14 nucleotides match TRBD2. Per the germline V gene, CDR1 is SGHTA and CDR2 is FQGNSA. This CDR3 is built from 15 residues. With 5 bases clipped from V and 5 bases from J, the junction kept 4 bases outside the gene matches. CDR3 amino acids: CASSATSGGVETQYF. The CDR3 region has the DNA TGTGCCAGCAGCGCGACTAGCGGGGGGGTTGAGACCCAGTACTTC.

A few counts support this clone. The rearrangement links TRBV5-1 to TRBJ2-7, with D perhaps TRBD2 (5 bases). Per the germline V gene, CDR1 is SGHRS and CDR2 is YFSETQ. The CDR3 is made up of 16 amino acids. Trimming removed 4 bases at V and 0 bases at J, with 17 bases between. The CDR3 region has the DNA TGCGCCAGCAGCCCTCTTGTGTCGGGGTCCTCCTACGAGCAGTACTTC. Amino acid sequence: CASSPLVSGSSYEQYF. The whole variable domain, remainder taken from reference TRBV5-1 and TRBJ2-7, is KAGVTQTPRYLIKTRGQQVTLSCSPISGHRSVSWYQQTPGQGLQFLFEYFSETQRNKGNFPGRFSGRQFSNSRSEMNVSTLELGDSALYLCASSPLVSGSSYEQYFGPGTRLTVT.

Here the CDR3 DNA reads TGTGCCACCTCGCTCGTGAGGGATCCCTCCTACGAGCAGTACTTC. It yields the protein CATSLVRDPSYEQYF. The chain has TRBV15 and TRBJ2-7, with D possibly TRBD2 on 5 matching bases. This CDR3 has 15 residues. V shed 8 bases and J shed 0 bases, with 17 bases lying between them. Per the germline V gene, CDR1 is LNHNV and CDR2 is YYDKDF (reference sequence). The entire variable domain, with the rest obtained from reference TRBV15 and TRBJ2-7, is as follows: DAMVIQNPRYQVTQFGKPVTLSCSQTLNHNVMYWYQQKSSQAPKLLFHYYDKDFNNEADTPDNFQSRRPNTSFCFLDIRSPGLGDTAMYLCATSLVRDPSYEQYFGPGTRLTVT.

The chain uses TRBV9 and TRBJ2-2; 9 bases map to TRBD2. The CDR3 totals 14 residues. CDR1 SGDLS and CDR2 YYNGEE come from the germline V gene. V lost 4 bases, J lost 7 bases, and 5 bases stayed unmatched. The CDR3 loop reads CASSRLAADGELFF. CDR3 coding DNA: TGTGCCAGCAGCCGACTAGCGGCGGACGGGGAGCTGTTTTTT.

A single count supports this clone. The chain uses TRBV6-2 or TRBV6-3 and TRBJ2-7, with 9 bases aligning to TRBD1. The CDR3 length is 15 residues. V was pared by 5 bases and J by 2 bases, with 7 bases of the junction left unmatched. Looked up from germline, CDR1 is MNHEY and CDR2 is SVGEGT. CDR3 residues: CASSTGQGRTYEQYF. The CDR3 nucleotides read TGTGCCAGCAGTACCGGACAGGGGAGAACCTACGAGCAGTACTTC.

The J gene is TRBJ1-6, the V gene TRBV30; 7 bases match TRBD1. The V and J ends lost 5 bases and 7 bases, in that order; junction bases with no gene match: 11. The CDR3 spans 15 residues. Germline CDR1 is GTSNPN and CDR2 is SVGIG (reference sequence). CDR3 sequence (DNA): TGTGCCTGGGACCGGGCGGCGACAGGGAATTCACCCCTCCACTTT. Its protein is CAWDRAATGNSPLHF. Based on the CDR3 plus reference TRBV30 and TRBJ1-6, the full variable domain is SQTIHQWPATLVQPVGSPLSLECTVEGTSNPNLYWYRQAAGRGLQLLFYSVGIGQISSEVPQNLSASRPQDRQFILSSKKLLLSDSGFYLCAWDRAATGNSPLHFGNGTRLTVT.

The chain has TRBV12-3 or TRBV12-4 and TRBJ1-2, with D perhaps TRBD1 (6 bases). The V and J ends lost 4 bases and 8 bases respectively, with 11 bases between them. The CDR3 is 12 residues long. This CDR3 is CASSSGTYGYTF. For the CDR3, the DNA is TGTGCCAGCAGTTCCGGGACATACGGCTACACCTTC.

The chain combines TRBV12-3 or TRBV12-4 with TRBJ2-2, with a possible D match to TRBD2 (5 bases). The CDR3 is 13 amino acids. Trimming stripped 6 bases from V and 4 bases from J, with 9 bases between. CDR3 sequence (DNA): TGTGCCAGCAGGCGGGCGGGCACCGGGGAGCTGTTTTTT. Protein: CASRRAGTGELFF.

The chain uses TRBV5-6 and TRBJ2-7; 8 bases are shared with TRBD1. Per the germline V gene, CDR1 is SGHDT and CDR2 is YYEEEE. V lost 4 bases to trimming and J lost 0 bases; unmatched junction nucleotides: 6. The CDR3 has 15 amino acids. The CDR3 spells CASSLTGVGSYEQYF. As DNA, the CDR3 is TGTGCCAGCAGCCTGACAGGGGTGGGCTCCTACGAGCAGTACTTC.

The chain has TRBV5-4 and TRBJ2-7; 11 nucleotides align to TRBD2. Germline CDR1 and CDR2: SGHNT and YYREEE (reference sequence). The J segment lost 6 bases and the V segment lost 0 bases, leaving 8 bases of the junction unmatched. The length of the CDR3 is 16 residues. The CDR3 bases are TGTGCCAGCAGCTTGGTCCCCGCCGGGACTAGCGGCGAGCAGTACTTC. As protein: CASSLVPAGTSGEQYF.

The rearrangement joins TRBV11-1 to TRBJ2-2, with 7 bases matching TRBD2. J was trimmed by 2 bases and V by 7 bases; bases with no gene match: 7. Germline lookup yields CDR1 SGHAT and CDR2 FQDESV (reference sequence). This CDR3 comprises 15 residues. The CDR3 DNA is TGTGCCAGCATCCAAAGCGGGGCTAACACCGGGGAGCTGTTTTTT. Amino acids: CASIQSGANTGELFF.

The rearrangement links TRBV13 to TRBJ2-2, with D uncertain. V lost 6 bases, J lost 2 bases, and 4 bases lay in between. The CDR3 is made up of 12 amino acids. Germline-derived CDR1 and CDR2 are PRHDT and FYEKMQ (reference sequence). CDR3 sequence reads: CASSLNTGELFF. The CDR3 nucleotides read TGTGCCAGCAGTCTAAACACCGGGGAGCTGTTTTTT.

The chain is built from TRBV5-5 and TRBJ1-3; D unclear. This CDR3 has 17 amino acids. Germline CDR1 SGHKS, CDR2 YYEKEE (reference sequence). V was pared by 0 bases and J by 0 bases, with 13 bases between. The CDR3 loop is CASSLALPQDSGNTIYF. CDR3 DNA: TGTGCCAGCAGCTTGGCCTTGCCGCAGGACTCTGGAAACACCATATATTTT.

Written as DNA, the CDR3 is TGCAGCGTTTCGATCGGCGGGAATGAAAAACTGTTTTTT. Translation: CSVSIGGNEKLFF. The V call is TRBV29-1, the J call TRBJ1-4; D not resolved. This CDR3 region has 13 residues. Germline loops: CDR1 SQVTM, CDR2 ANQGSEA. V was shortened by 5 bases and J by 5 bases, with 12 bases between the two germline ends.

This chain joins TRBV5-1 and TRBJ2-7; TRBD1 matches at 12 bases. Germline lookup yields CDR1 SGHRS and CDR2 YFSETQ. The junction had 8 bases not matched to a gene; V was cut back by 0 bases and J by 4 bases. The CDR3 has 17 residues. The CDR3 loop is CASSLASPGQGAYEQYF. As DNA, the CDR3 is TGCGCCAGCAGCTTGGCCTCACCGGGACAGGGGGCTTACGAGCAGTACTTC.

The chain joins TRBV2 to TRBJ2-3; TRBD2 agrees at 12 bases. The CDR3 is made up of 16 amino acids. Germline CDR1 SNHLY, CDR2 FYNNEI. Trimming cost V 3 bases and J 2 bases; bases outside gene matches: 3. CDR3 residues: CASSETSGSLTDTQYF. As DNA, the CDR3 is TGTGCCAGCAGTGAGACTAGCGGGAGCCTCACAGATACGCAGTATTTT.

This clone appeared once. The V gene is TRBV6-5, the J gene TRBJ1-1, with 8 bases matching TRBD1. With V trimmed by 0 bases and J by 5 bases, 5 bases remained unmatched. The germline gives CDR1 MNHEY, CDR2 SVGAGI. This CDR3 contains 15 residues. For the CDR3, the DNA is TGTGCCAGCAGTTACTCCGGACAGGGAAGAACTGAAGCTTTCTTT. The encoded protein is CASSYSGQGRTEAFF.

This chain joins TRBV7-8 and TRBJ1-3; D is unclear. The CDR3 is 12 amino acids. Germline CDR1 is SGHVS and CDR2 is FQNEAQ. Trimming stripped 5 bases from V and 3 bases from J, with 5 bases between. The CDR3 DNA reads as TGTGCCAGCAGCACCAGTGGAAACACCATATATTTT. It specifies CASSTSGNTIYF.

The chain is built from TRBV10-3 and TRBJ1-1, with 7 bases identical to TRBD1. CDR3 size: 15 residues. The germline V gene has CDR1 ENHRY and CDR2 SYGVKD. With 3 bases clipped from V and 5 bases from J, the junction kept 9 bases outside the gene matches. The DNA for the CDR3 is TGTGCCATCAGTGACCCATGGACAGGTAGGACTGAAGCTTTCTTT. Its protein product is CAISDPWTGRTEAFF.

The gene calls are TRBV4-2 and TRBJ1-3; the match to TRBD1 covers 7 bases. The CDR3 extends over 17 amino acids. V gave up 2 bases and J gave up 1 base; unmatched junction bases: 8. Germline CDR1 reads LGHNA; CDR2 reads YNFKEQ. CDR3 sequence (DNA): TGTGCCAGCAGCCAAAAACAGGGGAGTTCTTCTGGAAACACCATATATTTT. This translates into CASSQKQGSSSGNTIYF.

For this clone: At one end, the junction sequence differs from germline, possibly due to a read error. This CDR3 reads CASREGARLTSGSFGETQYF. The CDR3 coding sequence is TGTGCCAGCAGGGAAGGGGCACGGTTGACTAGCGGGAGTTTTGGAGAGACCCAGTACTTC. This chain connects TRBV6-1 to TRBJ2-5; 12 bases map to TRBD2. Germline-derived CDR1 and CDR2 are MNHNS and SASEGT. The CDR3 totals 20 residues.